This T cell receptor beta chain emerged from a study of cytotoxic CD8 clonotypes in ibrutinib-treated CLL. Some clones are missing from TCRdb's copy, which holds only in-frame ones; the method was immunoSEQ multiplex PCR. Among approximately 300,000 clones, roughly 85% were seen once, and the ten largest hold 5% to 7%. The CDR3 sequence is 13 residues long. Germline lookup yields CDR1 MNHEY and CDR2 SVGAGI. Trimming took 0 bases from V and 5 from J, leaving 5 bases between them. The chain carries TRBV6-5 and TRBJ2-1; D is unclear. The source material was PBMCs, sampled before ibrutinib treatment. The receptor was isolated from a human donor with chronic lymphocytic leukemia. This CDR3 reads CASSYSRHNEQFF. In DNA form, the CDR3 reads TGTGCCAGCAGTTACTCGAGACACAATGAGCAGTTCTTC.